Each of the 16 T cell receptor beta chains below was sequenced from the same sample in a study of OX40 agonist ivuxolimab in advanced cancers. The repertoire was sequenced with immunoSEQ multiplex PCR; TCRdb's copy has only in-frame clones and lacks some. The table records about 74,000 clones, approximately 79% of them present only once. The sample consisted of CD4+ or CD8+ T cells sorted from blood, taken in a trial of the OX40 agonist ivuxolimab. The source of these receptors is an adult with an advanced solid tumor such as melanoma, head and neck, liver or kidney cancer.

CDR3 nucleotide sequence: TGTGCCAGCAGTGAGGACAGGTCTGGGGCCAACGTCCTGACTTTC. Translated, it gives CASSEDRSGANVLTF. The chain combines TRBV2 with TRBJ2-6, with TRBD1 matching 7 bases. Unmatched junction bases numbered 0, after V lost 3 bases and J lost 1 base. CDR1 is SNHLY, CDR2 FYNNEI, per germline. The CDR3 has 15 residues.

The rearrangement uses TRBV4-1 and TRBJ2-7; no clear D gene. This CDR3 is built from 14 residues. V lost 4 bases to trimming and J lost 0 bases, with 10 bases between them. Germline CDR1 and CDR2: MGHRA and YSYEKL. CDR3: CASSPGPSSYEQYF. The CDR3 DNA follows: TGCGCCAGCAGCCCTGGACCGTCCTCCTACGAGCAGTACTTC.

The CDR3 is CASSRGTVLSGNTIYF. CDR3 coding DNA: TGTGCCAGCAGCCGAGGGACCGTTCTCTCTGGAAACACCATATATTTT. The gene calls are TRBV10-3 and TRBJ1-3; a possible D gene is TRBD1 (5 bases). Germline values: CDR1 ENHRY, CDR2 SYGVKD. V lost 10 bases and J lost 0, with 19 bases in between. The CDR3 totals 16 residues.

A single count supports this clone. The rearrangement uses TRBV4-3 and TRBJ1-5; tentative D call: TRBD1 (5 bases). This CDR3 has 15 amino acids. V was cut by 0 bases and J by 2 bases, with 8 bases left in between. Germline loops: CDR1 LGHNA, CDR2 YSLEER. The DNA for the CDR3 is TGCGCCAGCAGCCAAGATCTAGGGGGCAATCAGCCCCAGCATTTT. The encoded protein is CASSQDLGGNQPQHF.

The chain is built from TRBV7-9 and TRBJ2-3; D is uncertain. This CDR3 is 15 amino acids long. The germline gives CDR1 SEHNR, CDR2 FQNEAQ (reference sequence). Trimming pared 3 bases from V and 0 bases from J, leaving 10 bases between. The CDR3 DNA reads TGTGCCAGCAGCTTTCTCTCCGGGAGCACAGATACGCAGTATTTT. It is translated as CASSFLSGSTDTQYF.

In this sample, this clone turned up once. The J gene is TRBJ2-1, the V gene TRBV6-5; 10 bases are a match to TRBD2. The germline V gene encodes CDR1 MNHEY and CDR2 SVGAGI. The CDR3 extends over 14 amino acids. Trimming took 6 bases from V and 8 from J; bases not matched to a gene: 7. For the CDR3, the DNA is TGTGCCAGCAGAAGCGGGGGGGCGGTTGATGAGCAGTTCTTC. Translated, it gives CASRSGGAVDEQFF.

The chain has TRBV7-2 and TRBJ2-7; TRBD2 agrees at 7 bases. The CDR3 is 14 residues long. In germline, CDR1 is SGHTA, CDR2 FQGNSA. V shed 5 bases and J 1 base; nucleotides not matched to a gene: 5. CDR3 region: CASSNQAGSYEQYF. The DNA of the CDR3 is TGTGCCAGCAGCAACCAAGCGGGATCCTACGAGCAGTACTTC. Full variable domain (rest looked up from reference TRBV7-2 and TRBJ2-7): GAGVSQSPSNKVTEKGKDVELRCDPISGHTALYWYRQSLGQGLEFLIYFQGNSAPDKSGLPSDRFSAERTGGSVSTLTIQRTQQEDSAVYLCASSNQAGSYEQYFGPGTRLTVT.

The V call is TRBV6-1, the J call TRBJ1-5, with 7 bases identical to TRBD1. The CDR3 is 15 residues long. V was pared by 5 bases and J by 7 bases, with 11 bases of the junction left unmatched. Germline loops: CDR1 MNHNS, CDR2 SASEGT. The CDR3 loop reads CASSSGQGDVQPQHF. Written as DNA, the CDR3 is TGTGCCAGCAGTTCTGGGCAGGGGGACGTGCAGCCCCAGCATTTT.

This rearrangement joins TRBV5-1 to TRBJ2-1; 10 bases match TRBD2. The germline CDR1 and CDR2 sequences are SGHRS and YFSETQ. After removal of 1 base from V and 1 base from J, the junction contained 2 bases not matched to a gene. The CDR3 covers 16 residues. CDR3 loop: CASSLTSGESYNEQFF. The CDR3 DNA reads TGCGCCAGCAGCTTGACTAGCGGGGAATCCTACAATGAGCAGTTCTTC.

This clone was detected only once. V is TRBV2 and J is TRBJ2-5; D not certain. Germline values: CDR1 SNHLY, CDR2 FYNNEI. V was cut by 7 bases and J by 1 base, with 16 bases left in between. The CDR3 is 15 amino acids. In DNA, the CDR3 is TGTGCCAGCACCTACGGAGTATCATCCCAAGAGACCCAGTACTTC. It is translated as CASTYGVSSQETQYF.

There are many counts of this clone. The rearrangement links TRBV5-1 to TRBJ2-7; weak D call: TRBD2 (5 bases). The CDR3 is made up of 14 amino acids. Trimming left V 0 bases short and J 2 bases short, with 9 bases between. Germline CDR1 SGHRS, CDR2 YFSETQ. Written as DNA, the CDR3 is TGCGCCAGCAGCTTGGTCCGGGAACCCTACGAGCAGTACTTC. As protein: CASSLVREPYEQYF.

The chain has TRBV19 and TRBJ2-5, with D uncertain. V was clipped by 5 bases and J by 4 bases, with 14 bases between them. CDR1 and CDR2 (germline): LNHDA, SQIVND (reference sequence). The CDR3 is made up of 14 amino acids. CDR3 sequence: CASSEWGFGETQYF. CDR3 in DNA: TGTGCCAGTAGTGAGTGGGGATTTGGAGAGACCCAGTACTTC.

Here the CDR3 reads CASSVAPGLAGGLNYEQYF. Here the CDR3 DNA reads TGTGCCAGCAGCGTAGCTCCCGGACTAGCGGGAGGCCTCAACTACGAGCAGTACTTC. The chain is built from TRBV9 and TRBJ2-7; 14 nucleotides match TRBD2. The CDR3 length is 19 residues. V lost 0 bases, J lost 3 bases, and 11 bases stayed unmatched. In germline, CDR1 is SGDLS, CDR2 YYNGEE. The full variable domain, rest sourced from reference TRBV9 and TRBJ2-7, is DSGVTQTPKHLITATGQRVTLRCSPRSGDLSVYWYQQSLDQGLQFLIQYYNGEERAKGNILERFSAQQFPDLHSELNLSSLELGDSALYFCASSVAPGLAGGLNYEQYFGPGTRLTVT.

This clone has a single count. The gene calls are TRBV5-1 and TRBJ1-2; the D is unclear. Between the trimmed V and J ends, which lost 1 base and 6 bases, there was a span of 13 bases. Germline V gene data show CDR1 as SGHRS and CDR2 as YFSETQ. The CDR3 runs 14 residues. CDR3 sequence reads: CASSLPMGRDGYTF. CDR3 DNA: TGCGCCAGCAGCTTGCCTATGGGTCGGGATGGCTACACCTTC.

J is TRBJ1-6 and V is TRBV11-2, with 8 positions matching TRBD1. Germline V gene data show CDR1 as SGHAT and CDR2 as FQNNGV. With 4 bases clipped from V and 7 bases from J, the junction kept 9 bases outside the gene matches. The CDR3 length is 16 residues. The DNA for the CDR3 is TGTGCCAGCAGCTCCGATAGGACAGGGACCAATTCACCCCTCCACTTT. Amino acids: CASSSDRTGTNSPLHF.

This sequence joins TRBV2 and TRBJ1-3, with 7 positions matching TRBD1. The V gene end was trimmed by 2 bases and the J gene end by 4 bases; junction bases not matched to a gene: 11. Germline lookup yields CDR1 SNHLY and CDR2 FYNNEI. The length of the CDR3 is 17 residues. CDR3 region: CASSELVTGPGGNTIYF. Here the CDR3 DNA reads TGTGCCAGCAGTGAACTCGTGACAGGGCCTGGAGGAAACACCATATATTTT.